This T cell receptor beta chain was obtained from a study of T cells after yellow fever vaccination. Broader study findings: Clonotypes shared by both compartments, CD4 and CD8, made up a small share.

This clonotype was seen at least ten times. The antigen is not known. TCRdb re-derived calls from the 5' RACE reads in MiXCR, one entry per CDR3 protein. The sample holds about 300,000 distinct CDR3 sequences, around 9.3% seen once. In germline, CDR1 is LGHDT, CDR2 YNNKEL (reference sequence). This CDR3 is 16 amino acids long. V trimming: 0 bases; J trimming: 7 bases; junction bases outside the gene matches: 6. The starting material was CD4+ T cells sorted from PBMCs, obtained 5 days after the yellow fever booster vaccination. The source is a young man who received the YFV17D yellow fever vaccine. The chain is built from TRBV3-1 and TRBJ2-5; 12 bases are a match to TRBD2. Here the CDR3 reads CASSQDLTSGGRTQYF. In DNA, the CDR3 is TGTGCCAGCAGCCAAGATCTTACTAGCGGGGGGCGGACCCAGTACTTC.